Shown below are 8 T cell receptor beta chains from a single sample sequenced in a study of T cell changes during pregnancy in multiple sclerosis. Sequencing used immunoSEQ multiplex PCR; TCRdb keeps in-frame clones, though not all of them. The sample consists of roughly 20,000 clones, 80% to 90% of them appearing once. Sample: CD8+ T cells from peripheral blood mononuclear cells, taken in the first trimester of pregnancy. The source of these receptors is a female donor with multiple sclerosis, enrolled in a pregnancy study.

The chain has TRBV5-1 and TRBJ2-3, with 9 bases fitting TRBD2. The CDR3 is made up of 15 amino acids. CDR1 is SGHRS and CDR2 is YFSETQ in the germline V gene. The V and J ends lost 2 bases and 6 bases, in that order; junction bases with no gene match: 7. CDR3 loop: CASSLGGLALDTQYF. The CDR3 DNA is TGCGCCAGCAGCTTAGGGGGACTAGCCCTGGATACGCAGTATTTT.

The CDR3 sequence: CASSEDRGSNYGYTF. The CDR3, as DNA: TGTGCCAGCAGTGAAGACAGGGGTTCGAATTACGGCTACACCTTC. This chain links TRBV2 with TRBJ1-2; 7 bases line up with TRBD1. Germline V gives CDR1 SNHLY, CDR2 FYNNEI. The J segment lost 8 bases and the V segment lost 1 base, leaving 10 bases of the junction unmatched. This CDR3 is 15 amino acids long. Drawing the rest from reference TRBV2 and TRBJ1-2, the complete variable domain is EPEVTQTPSHQVTQMGQEVILRCVPISNHLYFYWYRQILGQKVEFLVSFYNNEISEKSEIFDDQFSVERPDGSNFTLKIRSTKLEDSAMYFCASSEDRGSNYGYTFGSGTRLTVV.

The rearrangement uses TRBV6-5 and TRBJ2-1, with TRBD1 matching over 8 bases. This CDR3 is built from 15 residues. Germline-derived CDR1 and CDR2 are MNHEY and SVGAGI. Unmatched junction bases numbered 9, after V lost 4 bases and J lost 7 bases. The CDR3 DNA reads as TGTGCCAGCAGTTCCCCGAGACAGGGGTCTAATGAGCAGTTCTTC. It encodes CASSSPRQGSNEQFF.

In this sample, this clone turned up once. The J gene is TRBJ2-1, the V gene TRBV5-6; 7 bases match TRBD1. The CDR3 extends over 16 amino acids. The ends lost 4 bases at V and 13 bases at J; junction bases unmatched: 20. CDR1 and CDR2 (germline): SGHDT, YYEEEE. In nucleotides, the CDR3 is TGTGCCAGCAGCCCCGGCCCCCCGGGTATAGGGACAGTTCAGTTCTTC. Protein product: CASSPGPPGIGTVQFF.

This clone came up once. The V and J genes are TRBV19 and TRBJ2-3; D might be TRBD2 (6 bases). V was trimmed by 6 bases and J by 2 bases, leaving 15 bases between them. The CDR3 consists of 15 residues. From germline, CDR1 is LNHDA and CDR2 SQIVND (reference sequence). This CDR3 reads CASSPTGRPTDTQYF. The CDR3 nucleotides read TGTGCCAGTAGCCCGACGGGGAGGCCCACAGATACGCAGTATTTT.

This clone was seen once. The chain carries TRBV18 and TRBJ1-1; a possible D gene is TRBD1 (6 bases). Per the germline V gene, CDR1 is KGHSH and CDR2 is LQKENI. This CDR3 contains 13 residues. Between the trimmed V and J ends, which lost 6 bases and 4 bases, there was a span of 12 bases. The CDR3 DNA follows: TGTGCCAGCTCCCCTACAGGGTTCACTGAAGCTTTCTTT. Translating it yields CASSPTGFTEAFF.

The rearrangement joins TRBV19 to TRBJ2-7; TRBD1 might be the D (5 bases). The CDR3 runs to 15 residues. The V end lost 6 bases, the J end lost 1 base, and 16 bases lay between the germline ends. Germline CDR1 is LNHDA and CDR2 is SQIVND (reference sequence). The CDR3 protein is CASSITGSFSYEQYF. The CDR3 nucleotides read TGTGCCAGTAGCATCACAGGTAGTTTTTCCTACGAGCAGTACTTC.

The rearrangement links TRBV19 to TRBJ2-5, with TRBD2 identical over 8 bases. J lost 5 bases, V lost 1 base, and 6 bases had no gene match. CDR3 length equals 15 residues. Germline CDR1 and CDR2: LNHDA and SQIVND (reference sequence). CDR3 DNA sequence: TGTGCCAGTAGTATAGTGGCGGGAGGCGGGGAGACCCAGTACTTC. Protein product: CASSIVAGGGETQYF.